This TCR beta chain was obtained from a study of T cells after yellow fever vaccination. Germline lookup yields CDR1 SSHAT and CDR2 FNYEAQ (reference sequence). The CDR3 runs to 17 residues. Losses at the gene ends were 0 bases for V and 6 bases for J; bases not matched to a gene: 9. Production of TCR cDNA was by 5'RACE template switching, which also added a universal primer site and UMIs. TCRdb re-derived calls from the 5' RACE reads in MiXCR, one entry per CDR3 protein. The profile shows almost 600,000 distinct CDR3 sequences, about 13% of them singletons. This clonotype appeared a few times. The target antigen is unknown. Study-wide points: Most clones from primary vaccination were detected again post-booster (almost 98% CD4, 88% CD8). Sorted repertoires could include abundant contaminating clonotypes from bulk cells. A weaker but faster secondary response was observed, peaking on day 5 versus 15.

This specimen consisted of PBMCs, obtained on the day of the yellow fever booster vaccination. The V gene is TRBV7-7, the J gene TRBJ2-1; 9 bases map to TRBD2. The sequence was collected from a man aged 25 to 40 who received the YFV17D yellow fever vaccine. The CDR3 spells CASSLALVTSGINEQFF. The CDR3, as DNA: TGTGCCAGCAGCTTAGCGCTCGTGACTAGCGGAATCAATGAGCAGTTCTTC.